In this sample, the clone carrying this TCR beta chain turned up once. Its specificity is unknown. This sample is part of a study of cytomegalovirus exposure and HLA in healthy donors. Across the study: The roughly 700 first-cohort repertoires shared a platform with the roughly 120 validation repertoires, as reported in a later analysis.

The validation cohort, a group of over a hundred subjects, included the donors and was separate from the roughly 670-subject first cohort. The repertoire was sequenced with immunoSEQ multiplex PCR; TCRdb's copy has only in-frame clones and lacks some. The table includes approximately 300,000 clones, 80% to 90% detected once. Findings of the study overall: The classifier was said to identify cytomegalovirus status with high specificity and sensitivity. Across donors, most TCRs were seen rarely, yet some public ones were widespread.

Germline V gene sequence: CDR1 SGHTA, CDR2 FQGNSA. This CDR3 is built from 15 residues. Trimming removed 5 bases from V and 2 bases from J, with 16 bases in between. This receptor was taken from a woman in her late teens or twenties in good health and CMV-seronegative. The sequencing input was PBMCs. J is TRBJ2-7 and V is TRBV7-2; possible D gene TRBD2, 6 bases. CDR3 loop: CASSPHPEGAYEQYF. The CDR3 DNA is TGTGCCAGCAGCCCCCACCCGGAGGGAGCCTACGAGCAGTACTTC.